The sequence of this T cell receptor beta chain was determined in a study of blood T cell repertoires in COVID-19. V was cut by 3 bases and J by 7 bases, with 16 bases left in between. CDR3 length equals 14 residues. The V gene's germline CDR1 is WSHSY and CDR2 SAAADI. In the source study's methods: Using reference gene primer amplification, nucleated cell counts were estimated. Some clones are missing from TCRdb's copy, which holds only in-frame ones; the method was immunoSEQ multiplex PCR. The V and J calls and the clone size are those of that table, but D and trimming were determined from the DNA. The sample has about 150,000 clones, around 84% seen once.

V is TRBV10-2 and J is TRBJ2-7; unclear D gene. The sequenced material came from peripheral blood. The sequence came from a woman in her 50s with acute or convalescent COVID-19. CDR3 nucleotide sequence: TGCGCCAGCAGTGATCTGGGTTCCCTCAGGGAGCAGTACTTC. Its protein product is CASSDLGSLREQYF.